Detailed here is one T cell receptor beta chain. Its antigen is not identified. This specimen belongs to a study of cytomegalovirus exposure and HLA in healthy donors. Study findings and constraints: It was taken for granted in presence/absence analyses that sequencing depth across donors was roughly uniform. Based on reports, TCR beta sequences accurately predicted HLA-A and HLA-B alleles for most subjects. DRB1 had the most TCR associations and HLA-C the fewest, a later analysis found, with rates varying by HLA locus. Earlier results showed most TCR beta V segments being productive about 87% or about 30% of the time.

Germline V gives CDR1 SGHVS, CDR2 FNYEAQ. CDR3 length: 15 amino acids. The V and J ends lost 4 bases and 5 bases, in that order; junction bases with no gene match: 9. Primers: 60 Vbeta forward and 13 Jbeta reverse. Sequencing used immunoSEQ multiplex PCR; TCRdb keeps in-frame clones, though not all of them. The sample records around 110,000 clones, 75% being singletons. This TCR came from a male donor in good health and CMV-seropositive. The specimen sequenced was PBMCs. J is TRBJ1-1 and V is TRBV7-6; TRBD1 matches at 8 bases. This CDR3 is CASSSPGQATTEAFF. The CDR3 DNA sequence: TGTGCCAGCAGCTCCCCGGGACAGGCTACAACTGAAGCTTTCTTT.